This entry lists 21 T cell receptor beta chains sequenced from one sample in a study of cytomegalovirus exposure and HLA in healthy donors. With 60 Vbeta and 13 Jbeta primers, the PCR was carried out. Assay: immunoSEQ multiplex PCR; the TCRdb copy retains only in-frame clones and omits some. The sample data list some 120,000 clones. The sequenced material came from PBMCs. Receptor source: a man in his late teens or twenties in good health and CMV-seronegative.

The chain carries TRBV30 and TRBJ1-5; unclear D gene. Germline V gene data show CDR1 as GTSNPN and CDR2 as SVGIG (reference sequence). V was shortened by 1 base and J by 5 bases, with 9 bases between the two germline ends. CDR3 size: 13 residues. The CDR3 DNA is TGTGCCTGGAGTGGCGGCAGCGATCAGCCCCAGCATTTT. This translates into CAWSGGSDQPQHF.

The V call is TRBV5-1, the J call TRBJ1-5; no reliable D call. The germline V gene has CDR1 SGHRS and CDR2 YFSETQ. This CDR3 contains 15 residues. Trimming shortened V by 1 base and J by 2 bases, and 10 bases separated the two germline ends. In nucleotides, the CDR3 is TGCGCCAGCAGCTTGCTTGGAGGTGGCAATCAGCCCCAGCATTTT. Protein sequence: CASSLLGGGNQPQHF.

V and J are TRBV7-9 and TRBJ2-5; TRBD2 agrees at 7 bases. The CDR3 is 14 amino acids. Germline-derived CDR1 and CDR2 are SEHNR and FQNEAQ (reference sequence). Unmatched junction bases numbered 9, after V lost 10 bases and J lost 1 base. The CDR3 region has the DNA TGTGCCACCACGGGGAGGGGATCCCAAGAGACCCAGTACTTC. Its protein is CATTGRGSQETQYF.

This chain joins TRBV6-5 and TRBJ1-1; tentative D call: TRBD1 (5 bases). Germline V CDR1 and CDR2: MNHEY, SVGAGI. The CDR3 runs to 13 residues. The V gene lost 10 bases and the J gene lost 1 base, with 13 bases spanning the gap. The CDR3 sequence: CATRTPPNTEAFF. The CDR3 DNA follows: TGTGCCACCCGGACACCCCCGAACACTGAAGCTTTCTTT.

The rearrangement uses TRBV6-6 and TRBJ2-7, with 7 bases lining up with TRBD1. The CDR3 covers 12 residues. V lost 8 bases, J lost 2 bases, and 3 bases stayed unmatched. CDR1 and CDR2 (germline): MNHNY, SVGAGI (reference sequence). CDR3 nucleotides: TGTGCCAGCCTGGGACAGACCTACGAGCAGTACTTC. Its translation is CASLGQTYEQYF.

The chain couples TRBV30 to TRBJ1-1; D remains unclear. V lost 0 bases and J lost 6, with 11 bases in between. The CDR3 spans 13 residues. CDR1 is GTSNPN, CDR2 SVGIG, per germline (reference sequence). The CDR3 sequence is CAWSVGGLAEAFF. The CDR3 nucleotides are TGTGCCTGGAGTGTAGGAGGACTGGCTGAAGCTTTCTTT.

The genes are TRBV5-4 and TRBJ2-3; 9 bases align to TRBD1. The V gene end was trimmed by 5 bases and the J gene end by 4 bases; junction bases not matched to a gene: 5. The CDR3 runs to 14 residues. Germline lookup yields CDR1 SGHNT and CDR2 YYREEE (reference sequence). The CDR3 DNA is TGTGCCAGCAGTAGGACAGGGGAGGCAGATACGCAGTATTTT. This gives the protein CASSRTGEADTQYF.

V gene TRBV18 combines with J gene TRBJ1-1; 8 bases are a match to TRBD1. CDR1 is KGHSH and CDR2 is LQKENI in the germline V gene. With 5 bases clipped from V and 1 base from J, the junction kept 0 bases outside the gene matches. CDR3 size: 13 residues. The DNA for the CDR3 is TGTGCCAGCTCAGGACAGGGGAACACTGAAGCTTTCTTT. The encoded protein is CASSGQGNTEAFF.

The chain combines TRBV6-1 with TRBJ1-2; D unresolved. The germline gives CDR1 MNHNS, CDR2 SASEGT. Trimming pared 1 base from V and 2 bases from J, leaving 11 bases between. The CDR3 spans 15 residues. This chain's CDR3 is CASSEGAGSNYGYTF. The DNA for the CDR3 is TGTGCCAGCAGTGAAGGGGCAGGCAGCAACTATGGCTACACCTTC.

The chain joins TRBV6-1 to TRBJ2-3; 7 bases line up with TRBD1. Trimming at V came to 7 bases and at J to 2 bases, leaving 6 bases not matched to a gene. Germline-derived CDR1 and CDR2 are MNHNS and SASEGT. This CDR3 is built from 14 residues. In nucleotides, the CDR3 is TGTGCCAGCAACTTGGACAGGACCACAGATACGCAGTATTTT. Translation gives CASNLDRTTDTQYF.

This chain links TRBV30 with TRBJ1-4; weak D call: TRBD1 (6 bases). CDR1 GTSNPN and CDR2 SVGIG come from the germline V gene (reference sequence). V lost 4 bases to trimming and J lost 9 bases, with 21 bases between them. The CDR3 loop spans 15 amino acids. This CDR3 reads CAWTQTGSPTKKLFF. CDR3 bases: TGTGCCTGGACCCAAACAGGGAGTCCCACCAAAAAACTGTTTTTT.

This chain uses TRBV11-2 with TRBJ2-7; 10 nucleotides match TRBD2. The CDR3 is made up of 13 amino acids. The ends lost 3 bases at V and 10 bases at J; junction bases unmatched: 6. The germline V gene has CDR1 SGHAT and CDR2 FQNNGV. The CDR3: CASSFEGTSEQYF. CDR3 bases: TGTGCCAGCAGCTTCGAAGGGACTAGCGAACAGTACTTC.

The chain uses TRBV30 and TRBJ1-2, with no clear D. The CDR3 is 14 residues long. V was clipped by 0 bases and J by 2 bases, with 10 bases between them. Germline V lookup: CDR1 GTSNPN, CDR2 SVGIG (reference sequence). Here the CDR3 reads CAWSVSGPNYGYTF. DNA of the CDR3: TGTGCCTGGAGTGTTAGTGGGCCCAACTATGGCTACACCTTC.

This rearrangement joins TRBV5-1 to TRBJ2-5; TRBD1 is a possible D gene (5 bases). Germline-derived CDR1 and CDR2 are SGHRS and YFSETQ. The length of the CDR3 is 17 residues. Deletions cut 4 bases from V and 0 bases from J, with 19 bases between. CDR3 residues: CASSPRATMLYQETQYF. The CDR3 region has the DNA TGCGCCAGCAGCCCCAGGGCCACCATGCTGTACCAAGAGACCCAGTACTTC.

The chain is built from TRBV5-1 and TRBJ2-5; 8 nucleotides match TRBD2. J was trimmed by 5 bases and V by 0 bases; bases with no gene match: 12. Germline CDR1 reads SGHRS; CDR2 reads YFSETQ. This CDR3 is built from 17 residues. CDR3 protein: CASSLVGTRGGSETQYF. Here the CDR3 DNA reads TGCGCCAGCAGCTTGGTGGGGACCCGGGGGGGTTCGGAGACCCAGTACTTC.

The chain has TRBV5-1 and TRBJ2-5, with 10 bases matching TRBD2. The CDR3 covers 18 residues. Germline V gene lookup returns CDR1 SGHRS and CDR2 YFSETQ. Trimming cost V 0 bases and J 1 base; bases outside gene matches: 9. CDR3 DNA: TGCGCCAGCAGCTTGGTGTCAAGCGGGAGGGCCTCCCAAGAGACCCAGTACTTC. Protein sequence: CASSLVSSGRASQETQYF.

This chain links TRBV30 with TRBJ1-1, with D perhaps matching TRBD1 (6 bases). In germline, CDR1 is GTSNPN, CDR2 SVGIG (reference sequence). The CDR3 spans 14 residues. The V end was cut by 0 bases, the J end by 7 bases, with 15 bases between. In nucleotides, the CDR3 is TGTGCCTGGAGTGTCCTTGTGGGGGCTAGTGAAGCTTTCTTT. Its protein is CAWSVLVGASEAFF.

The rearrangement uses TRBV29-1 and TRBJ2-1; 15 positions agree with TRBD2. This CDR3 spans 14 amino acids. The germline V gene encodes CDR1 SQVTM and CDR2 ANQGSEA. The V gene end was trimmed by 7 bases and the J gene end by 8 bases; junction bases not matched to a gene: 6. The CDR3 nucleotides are TGCAGCGACGGGACTAGCGGGGGGTTGGATGAGCAGTTCTTC. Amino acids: CSDGTSGGLDEQFF.

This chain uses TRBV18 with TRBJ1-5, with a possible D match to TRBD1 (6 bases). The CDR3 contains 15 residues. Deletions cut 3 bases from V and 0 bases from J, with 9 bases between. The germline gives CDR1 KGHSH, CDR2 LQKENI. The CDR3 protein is CASSPDRDSNQPQHF. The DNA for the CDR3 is TGTGCCAGCTCACCGGACAGAGATAGCAATCAGCCCCAGCATTTT.

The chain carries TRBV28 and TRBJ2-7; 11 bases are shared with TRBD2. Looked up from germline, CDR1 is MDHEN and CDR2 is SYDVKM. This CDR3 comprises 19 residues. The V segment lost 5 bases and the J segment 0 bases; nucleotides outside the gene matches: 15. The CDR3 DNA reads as TGTGCCAGCAGTCTTAGGGTGATTATAGCGGGAGGGAACTCCTACGAGCAGTACTTC. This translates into CASSLRVIIAGGNSYEQYF.

The CDR3 reads CASSPERQGTKGIQYF. CDR3 DNA sequence: TGTGCCAGCTCACCCGAACGACAGGGGACTAAAGGAATTCAGTACTTC. The V gene is TRBV18, the J gene TRBJ2-4; maybe TRBD1 (8 bases). The CDR3 has 16 residues. V was clipped by 3 bases and J by 10 bases, with 22 bases between them. Germline V CDR1 and CDR2: KGHSH, LQKENI.